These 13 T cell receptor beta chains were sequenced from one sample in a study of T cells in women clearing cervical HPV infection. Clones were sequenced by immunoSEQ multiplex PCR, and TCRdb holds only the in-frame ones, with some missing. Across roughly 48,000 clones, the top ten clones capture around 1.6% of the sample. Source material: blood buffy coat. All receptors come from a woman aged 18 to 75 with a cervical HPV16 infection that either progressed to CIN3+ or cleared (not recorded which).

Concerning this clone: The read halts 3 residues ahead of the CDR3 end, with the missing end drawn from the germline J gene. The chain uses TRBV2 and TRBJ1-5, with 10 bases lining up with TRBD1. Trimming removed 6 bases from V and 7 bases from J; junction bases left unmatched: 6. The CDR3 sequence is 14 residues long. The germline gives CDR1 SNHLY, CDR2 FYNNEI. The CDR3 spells CASREGQGPQPQHF. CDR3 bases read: TGTGCCAGCAGGGAGGGACAGGGGCCCCAGCCC.

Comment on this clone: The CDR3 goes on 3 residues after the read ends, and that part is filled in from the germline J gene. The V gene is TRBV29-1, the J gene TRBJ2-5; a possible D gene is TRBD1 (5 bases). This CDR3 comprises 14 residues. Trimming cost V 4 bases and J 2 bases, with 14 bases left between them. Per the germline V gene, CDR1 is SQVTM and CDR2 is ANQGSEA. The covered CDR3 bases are TGCAGCGTTGTAGGGGCGGTTTCGCAAGAGACC. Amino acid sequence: CSVVGAVSQET. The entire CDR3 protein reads CSVVGAVSQETQYF.

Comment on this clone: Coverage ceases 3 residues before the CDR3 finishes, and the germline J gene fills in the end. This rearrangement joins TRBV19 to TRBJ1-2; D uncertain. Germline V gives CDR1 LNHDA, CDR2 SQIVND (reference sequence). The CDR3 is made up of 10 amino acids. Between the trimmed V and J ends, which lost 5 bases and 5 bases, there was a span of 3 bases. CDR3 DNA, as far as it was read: TGTGCCAGTAGTTCATATGGC. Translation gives CASSSYG. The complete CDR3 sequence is CASSSYGYTF.

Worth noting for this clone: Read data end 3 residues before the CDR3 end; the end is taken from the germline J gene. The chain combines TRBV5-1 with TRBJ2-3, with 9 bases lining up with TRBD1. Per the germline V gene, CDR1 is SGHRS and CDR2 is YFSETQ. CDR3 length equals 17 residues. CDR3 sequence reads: CASSLGTTGGQGETQYF. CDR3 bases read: TGCGCCAGCAGCTTAGGGACCACAGGGGGCCAAGGGGAGACG. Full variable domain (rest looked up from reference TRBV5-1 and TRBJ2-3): KAGVTQTPRYLIKTRGQQVTLSCSPISGHRSVSWYQQTPGQGLQFLFEYFSETQRNKGNFPGRFSGRQFSNSRSEMNVSTLELGDSALYLCASSLGTTGGQGETQYFGPGTRLTVL.

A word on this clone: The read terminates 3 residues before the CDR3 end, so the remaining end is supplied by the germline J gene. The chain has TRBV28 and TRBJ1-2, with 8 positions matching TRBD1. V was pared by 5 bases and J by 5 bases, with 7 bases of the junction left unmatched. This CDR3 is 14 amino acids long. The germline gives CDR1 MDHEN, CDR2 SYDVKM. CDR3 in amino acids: CASSGRTGRYGYTF. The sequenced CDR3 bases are TGTGCCAGCAGTGGTAGGACAGGGAGGTATGGC.

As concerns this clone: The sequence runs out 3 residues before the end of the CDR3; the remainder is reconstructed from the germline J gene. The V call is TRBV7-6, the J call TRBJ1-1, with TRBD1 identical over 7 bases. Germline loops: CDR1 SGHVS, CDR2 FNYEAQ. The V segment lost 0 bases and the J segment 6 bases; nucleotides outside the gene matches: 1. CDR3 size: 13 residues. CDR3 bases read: TGTGCCAGCAGCTTAGCGGGACAGTCTGAA. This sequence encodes CASSLAGQSE. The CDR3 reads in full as CASSLAGQSEAFF.

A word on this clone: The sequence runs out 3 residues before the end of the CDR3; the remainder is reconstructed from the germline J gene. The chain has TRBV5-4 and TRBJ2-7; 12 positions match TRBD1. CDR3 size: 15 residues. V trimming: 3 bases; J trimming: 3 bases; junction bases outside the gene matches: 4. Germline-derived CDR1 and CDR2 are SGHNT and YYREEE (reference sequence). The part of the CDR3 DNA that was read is TGTGCCAGCAGCTCCGGGACAGGGGGCGGCTACGAG. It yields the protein CASSSGTGGGYE. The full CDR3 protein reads CASSSGTGGGYEQYF.

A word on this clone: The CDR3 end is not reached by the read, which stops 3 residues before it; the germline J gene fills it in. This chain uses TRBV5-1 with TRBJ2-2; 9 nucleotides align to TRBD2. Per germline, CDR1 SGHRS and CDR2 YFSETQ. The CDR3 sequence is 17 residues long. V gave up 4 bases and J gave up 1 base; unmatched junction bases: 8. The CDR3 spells CASSKGLARLNTGELFF. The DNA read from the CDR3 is TGCGCCAGCAGCAAAGGACTAGCGAGACTGAACACCGGGGAG.

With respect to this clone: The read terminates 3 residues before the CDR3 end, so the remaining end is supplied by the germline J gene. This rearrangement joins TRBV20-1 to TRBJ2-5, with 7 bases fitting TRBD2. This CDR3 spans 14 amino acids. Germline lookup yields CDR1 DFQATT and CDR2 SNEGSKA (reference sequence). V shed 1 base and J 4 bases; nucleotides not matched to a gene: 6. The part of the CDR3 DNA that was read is TGCAGTGCTAGAGGCCCTAGCGGTTTAGAGACC. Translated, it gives CSARGPSGLET. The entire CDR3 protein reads CSARGPSGLETQYF.

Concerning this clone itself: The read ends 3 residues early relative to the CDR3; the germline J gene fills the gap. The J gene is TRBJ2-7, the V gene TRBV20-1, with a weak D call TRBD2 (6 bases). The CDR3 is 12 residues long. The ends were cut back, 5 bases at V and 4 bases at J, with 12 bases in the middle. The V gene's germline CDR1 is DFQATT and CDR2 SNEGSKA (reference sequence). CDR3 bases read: TGCAGTGCTTCCCCTCGGGGGTACGAG. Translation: CSASPRGYE. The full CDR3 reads CSASPRGYEQYF.

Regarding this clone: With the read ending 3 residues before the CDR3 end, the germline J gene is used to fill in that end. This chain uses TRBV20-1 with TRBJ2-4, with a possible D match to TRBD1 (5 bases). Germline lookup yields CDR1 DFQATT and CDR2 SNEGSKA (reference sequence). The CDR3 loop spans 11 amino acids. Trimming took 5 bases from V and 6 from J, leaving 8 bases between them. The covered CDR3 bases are TGCAGTGCTCCTAGGGGAAACATT. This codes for CSAPRGNI. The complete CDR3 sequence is CSAPRGNIQYF.

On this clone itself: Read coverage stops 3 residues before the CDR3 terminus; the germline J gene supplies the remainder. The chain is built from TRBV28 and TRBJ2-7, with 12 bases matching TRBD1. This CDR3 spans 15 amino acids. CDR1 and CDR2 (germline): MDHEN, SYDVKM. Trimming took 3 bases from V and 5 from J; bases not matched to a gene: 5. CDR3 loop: CASSFIGTGGNEQYF. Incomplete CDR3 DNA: TGTGCCAGCAGTTTCATTGGGACAGGGGGCAACGAG. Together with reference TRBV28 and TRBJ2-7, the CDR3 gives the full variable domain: DVKVTQSSRYLVKRTGEKVFLECVQDMDHENMFWYRQDPGLGLRLIYFSYDVKMKEKGDIPEGYSVSREKKERFSLILESASTNQTSMYLCASSFIGTGGNEQYFGPGTRLTVT.

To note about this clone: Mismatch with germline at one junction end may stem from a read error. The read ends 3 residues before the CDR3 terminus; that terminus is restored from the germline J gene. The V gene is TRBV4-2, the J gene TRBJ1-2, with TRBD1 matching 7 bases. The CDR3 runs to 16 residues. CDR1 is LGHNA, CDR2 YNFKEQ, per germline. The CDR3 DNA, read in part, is TGCGCCAGCAGCCAAGCGGCGACAGGGATGGGCTATGGC. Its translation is CASSQAATGMGYG. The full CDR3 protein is CASSQAATGMGYGYTF.